Below, 27 T cell receptor beta chains from the same sample are listed, as sequenced in a study of read filtering for tumor transcriptome and immune sequencing. The library was built from roughly 400 ng RNA with molecular barcoded adaptors for alpha/delta and beta/gamma chains. Each CDR3 protein gets one entry after TCRdb re-called the reads with MiXCR. This sample has 30,000 to 40,000 distinct CDR3 sequences, with 14% found just once. Sequenced input: a population of CD138-negative cells sorted from bone marrow. These receptors all come from a donor at least 40 years old with multiple myeloma.

This clonotype was seen many times. The chain has TRBV6-5 and TRBJ1-3; D may be TRBD1 (6 bases). This CDR3 comprises 18 residues. Looked up from germline, CDR1 is MNHEY and CDR2 is SVGAGI. Trimming shortened V by 2 bases and J by 0 bases, and 17 bases separated the two germline ends. The CDR3 reads CASSYAGGGGLSGNTIYF. The CDR3 nucleotides are TGTGCCAGCAGTTACGCGGGAGGAGGGGGACTCTCTGGAAACACCATATATTTT.

This clonotype was seen at least ten times. This rearrangement joins TRBV11-2 to TRBJ2-7; tentatively, D is TRBD2 (7 bases). Germline V gene lookup returns CDR1 SGHAT and CDR2 FQNNGV. The V end lost 5 bases, the J end lost 9 bases, and 26 bases lay between the germline ends. This CDR3 comprises 16 residues. The CDR3 DNA sequence: TGTGCCAGCAGCCGAAGCCGGGACACCGGACTAGTCCTGCAGTACTTC. Its translation: CASSRSRDTGLVLQYF.

Many counts were recorded for this clonotype. This chain uses TRBV5-1 with TRBJ1-5; tentatively, D is TRBD1 (5 bases). Trimming shortened V by 3 bases and J by 0 bases, and 19 bases separated the two germline ends. This CDR3 contains 18 residues. Germline CDR1 reads SGHRS; CDR2 reads YFSETQ. This CDR3 is CASSSISGRTYSNQPQHF. The CDR3 DNA is TGCGCCAGCAGCTCGATATCGGGACGGACTTATAGCAATCAGCCCCAGCATTTT.

This clonotype showed up just a few times. The chain recombines TRBV9 with TRBJ2-1, with D unresolved. V was shortened by 0 bases and J by 6 bases, with 4 bases between the two germline ends. CDR3 size: 12 residues. In germline, CDR1 is SGDLS, CDR2 YYNGEE. The CDR3 DNA is TGTGCCAGCAGCGTAGCGGGCAATGAGCAGTTCTTC. Amino acid sequence: CASSVAGNEQFF.

A remark on this clonotype: Since a much larger clone is just one base distant, this may be a read error. The V and J genes are TRBV7-2 and TRBJ2-3, with 12 bases matching TRBD2. The germline V gene has CDR1 SGHTA and CDR2 FQGNSA. The CDR3 has 17 amino acids. The CDR3 sequence is CASCLVRTSGIGYTQYF. The CDR3 DNA reads TGTGCCAGCTGCTTAGTTAGGACTAGCGGGATAGGATATACGCAGTATTTT.

The chain joins TRBV12-3 or TRBV12-4 to TRBJ2-1, with D perhaps matching TRBD1 or TRBD2 (7 bases each). This CDR3 has 15 amino acids. V was pared by 6 bases and J by 8 bases, with 20 bases between. The CDR3 nucleotides are TGTGCCAGCAGAAAGGGACAGAGGACTAGGGATGAGCAGTTCTTC. Protein: CASRKGQRTRDEQFF.

This clonotype was counted many times. The rearrangement uses TRBV2 and TRBJ2-3; D not certain. The germline V and J ends were trimmed by 5 bases and 0 bases, with 12 bases remaining between them. The CDR3 contains 15 residues. The germline V gene has CDR1 SNHLY and CDR2 FYNNEI. CDR3 coding DNA: TGTGCCAGCAGTACACGTGCGGCTAGCACAGATACGCAGTATTTT. Amino acids: CASSTRAASTDTQYF.

This clonotype was detected ten times or more. The CDR3 is CASSLEVQIAYNEQFF. CDR3 in DNA: TGTGCCAGCAGCTTAGAGGTCCAGATCGCCTACAATGAGCAGTTCTTC. The V gene is TRBV7-6, the J gene TRBJ2-1; D not resolved. CDR1 is SGHVS and CDR2 is FNYEAQ in the germline V gene. The CDR3 is made up of 16 amino acids. V was clipped by 1 base and J by 2 bases, with 12 bases between them.

This clonotype was seen repeatedly, ten times or more. The chain recombines TRBV20-1 with TRBJ2-2, with a weak D call TRBD2 (6 bases). The germline V gene has CDR1 DFQATT and CDR2 SNEGSKA (reference sequence). V was cut by 2 bases and J by 1 base, with 14 bases left in between. The CDR3 extends over 16 amino acids. The CDR3 region has the DNA TGCAGTGCTAGAATCATGGGACTGGAGAACACCGGGGAGCTGTTTTTT. Protein: CSARIMGLENTGELFF.

This clonotype was counted only a few times. This clone may be a read error of a much larger clone one base away. This chain uses TRBV4-1 with TRBJ2-1; 8 bases line up with TRBD2. V shed 0 bases, J shed 12 bases, and the junction held 22 bases outside the gene matches. From germline, CDR1 is MGHRA and CDR2 YSYEKL. There are 19 residues in the CDR3. Here the CDR3 DNA reads TGCGCCAGCAGCCAAGAAAGTCCCCGGGGGGGGATAAATCCGTGGCGGCAGTTCTTC. Protein sequence: CASSQESPRGGINPWRQFF.

This chain connects TRBV20-1 to TRBJ2-2, with D perhaps matching TRBD1 (5 bases). The CDR3 spans 16 residues. Germline V gives CDR1 DFQATT, CDR2 SNEGSKA (reference sequence). Trimming shortened V by 1 base and J by 0 bases, and 12 bases separated the two germline ends. The CDR3 sequence is CSARGRKQANTGELFF. The CDR3 DNA follows: TGCAGTGCTAGAGGTCGGAAACAGGCGAACACCGGGGAGCTGTTTTTT.

This clonotype was counted many times. This chain connects TRBV9 to TRBJ2-1; 16 bases are shared with TRBD2. The J segment lost 7 bases and the V segment lost 4 bases, leaving 14 bases of the junction unmatched. Per the germline V gene, CDR1 is SGDLS and CDR2 is YYNGEE. The CDR3 sequence is 19 residues long. The CDR3 region has the DNA TGTGCCAGCAGCCCCCAACCGGGACTAGCGGGAGGGCGGGTGAATGAGCAGTTCTTC. Translating it yields CASSPQPGLAGGRVNEQFF.

This clonotype was detected many times. The genes are TRBV15 and TRBJ2-7, with a weak D call TRBD2 (5 bases). Trimming left V 0 bases short and J 6 bases short, with 15 bases between. Germline V gives CDR1 LNHNV, CDR2 YYDKDF (reference sequence). This CDR3 is 15 amino acids long. Written as DNA, the CDR3 is TGTGCCACCAGCAGAGATGTAAGGGTCCGGGGCGAGCAGTACTTC. Residues: CATSRDVRVRGEQYF.

The chain is built from TRBV5-1 and TRBJ1-1, with D possibly TRBD1 on 6 matching bases. The V end lost 4 bases, the J end lost 1 base, and 11 bases lay between the germline ends. The CDR3 has 14 residues. Germline assignment: CDR1 SGHRS and CDR2 YFSETQ. CDR3 sequence reads: CASSPQTGNTEAFF. The CDR3 DNA is TGCGCCAGCAGCCCCCAGACAGGGAACACTGAAGCTTTCTTT.

This clonotype was seen repeatedly, ten times or more. The CDR3 sequence: CASSLDLAGNEQYF. CDR3 bases: TGTGCCAGCAGCTTAGATCTCGCGGGAAACGAGCAGTACTTC. The rearrangement links TRBV7-9 to TRBJ2-7; weak D call: TRBD2 (6 bases). V was cut by 1 base and J by 5 bases, with 12 bases left in between. This CDR3 spans 14 amino acids. The germline gives CDR1 SEHNR, CDR2 FQNEAQ (reference sequence). Looking up the rest from reference TRBV7-9 and TRBJ2-7 gives the full variable domain: DTGVSQNPRHKITKRGQNVTFRCDPISEHNRLYWYRQTLGQGPEFLTYFQNEAQLEKSRLLSDRFSAERPKGSFSTLEIQRTEQGDSAMYLCASSLDLAGNEQYFGPGTRLTVT.

For this clonotype: A read error is likely here: a far larger clone is one base away. The chain recombines TRBV7-8 with TRBJ1-6; TRBD1 matches 8 bases. This CDR3 is 16 amino acids long. CDR1 is SGHVS and CDR2 is FQNEAQ in the germline V gene. This chain's CDR3 is CASSLGGYRGRTEAVF. The CDR3 DNA sequence: TGTGCCAGCAGCTTAGGGGGATACAGGGGGAGGACTGAAGCTGTCTTT.

The CDR3 spells CASSTLGAGGTEAFF. In DNA, the CDR3 is TGTGCCAGCAGTACACTCGGGGCAGGGGGCACTGAAGCTTTCTTT. The chain joins TRBV12-3 or TRBV12-4 to TRBJ1-1; 7 nucleotides agree with TRBD1. There are 15 residues in the CDR3. J was trimmed by 4 bases and V by 5 bases; bases with no gene match: 10.

This clonotype is classed as medium-sized. The V and J genes are TRBV20-1 and TRBJ2-1; TRBD2 matches 8 bases. The CDR3 is made up of 11 amino acids. Germline V gene sequence: CDR1 DFQATT, CDR2 SNEGSKA (reference sequence). After removal of 5 bases from V and 13 bases from J, the junction contained 7 bases not matched to a gene. This CDR3 is CSALRGLVQFF. The CDR3 region has the DNA TGCAGTGCTTTAAGGGGACTAGTTCAGTTCTTC.

There are a few counts of this clonotype. The J gene is TRBJ2-5, the V gene TRBV10-3, with 12 bases aligning to TRBD2. CDR3 length equals 17 residues. J gave up 5 bases and V 4 bases, and 11 bases lay outside the gene matches. Germline V lookup: CDR1 ENHRY, CDR2 SYGVKD. The CDR3 spells CAISALASGGARETQYF. CDR3 DNA sequence: TGTGCCATCAGTGCTCTGGCTAGCGGGGGGGCCAGGGAGACCCAGTACTTC.

This rearrangement joins TRBV20-1 to TRBJ2-3, with 7 bases that match TRBD1. CDR1 and CDR2 (germline): DFQATT, SNEGSKA (reference sequence). The V and J ends lost 6 bases and 2 bases, in that order; junction bases with no gene match: 8. The CDR3 sequence is 14 residues long. The CDR3 sequence is CSAPQTGTTDTQYF. Written as DNA, the CDR3 is TGCAGTGCCCCGCAGACAGGGACCACAGATACGCAGTATTTT.

This clonotype was seen many times. The chain uses TRBV7-9 and TRBJ2-1; the match to TRBD1 covers 11 bases. Germline assignment: CDR1 SEHNR and CDR2 FQNEAQ (reference sequence). The V gene end was trimmed by 6 bases and the J gene end by 7 bases; junction bases not matched to a gene: 8. This CDR3 spans 15 amino acids. The DNA for the CDR3 is TGTGCCAGCAGACGGACAGGGGGCGGTGGGAATGAGCAGTTCTTC. Translation: CASRRTGGGGNEQFF.

As to this clonotype: This sequence may be a read error, since a much larger clone differs from it by one base. The genes are TRBV7-9 and TRBJ2-1, with D hard to call. V gave up 8 bases and J gave up 15 bases, with 14 bases separating them. This CDR3 is built from 10 residues. Germline CDR1 SEHNR, CDR2 FQNEAQ (reference sequence). DNA for the CDR3: TGTGCCAGCCCGGGCCCCCCGGGGTTCTTC. Translated, it gives CASPGPPGFF.

This clonotype was seen repeatedly, ten times or more. The gene calls are TRBV5-1 and TRBJ2-1; a weak D match, TRBD1 (6 bases). The CDR3 loop spans 15 amino acids. Germline CDR1 and CDR2: SGHRS and YFSETQ. V was pared by 4 bases and J by 6 bases, with 17 bases between. CDR3 in DNA: TGCGCCAGCAGCCCCTCTAGCCTAGGGGGCAATGAGCAGTTCTTC. This gives the protein CASSPSSLGGNEQFF.

This clonotype was picked up many times. This rearrangement joins TRBV20-1 to TRBJ2-2; D call uncertain. Germline CDR1 DFQATT, CDR2 SNEGSKA (reference sequence). Trimming removed 8 bases at V and 5 bases at J, with 12 bases between. The CDR3 length is 12 residues. The DNA for the CDR3 is TGCAGTCCCCTAGAGGATACCGGGGAGCTGTTTTTT. This sequence encodes CSPLEDTGELFF.

This clonotype was detected many times. This chain uses TRBV18 with TRBJ2-3, with TRBD1 matching over 10 bases. The CDR3 loop spans 16 amino acids. Germline lookup yields CDR1 KGHSH and CDR2 LQKENI. J lost 1 base, V lost 3 bases, and 4 bases had no gene match. CDR3 region: CASSPQTGGRTDTQYF. CDR3 nucleotide sequence: TGTGCCAGCTCACCCCAGACAGGGGGCCGCACAGATACGCAGTATTTT.

This clonotype was picked up many times. The chain recombines TRBV7-9 with TRBJ2-7; D may match TRBD1 or TRBD2 (6 bases each). In germline, CDR1 is SEHNR, CDR2 FQNEAQ (reference sequence). The germline V and J ends were trimmed by 7 bases and 2 bases, with 18 bases remaining between them. The CDR3 loop spans 15 amino acids. CDR3 in DNA: TGTGCCAGCACCAAGAGGGGGGCACCGACCTACGAGCAGTACTTC. The encoded protein is CASTKRGAPTYEQYF.

Remarks on this clonotype: The CDR3 does not close with the conserved phenylalanine or tryptophan, likely indicating a read error. The chain uses TRBV4-1 and TRBJ2-6, with TRBD1 matching over 10 bases. This CDR3 has 19 residues. Germline lookup yields CDR1 MGHRA and CDR2 YSYEKL. The CDR3 spells CAGSHDGTGESSGADVLTS. Written as DNA, the CDR3 is TGCGCCGGCAGCCACGATGGGACAGGGGAAAGCTCTGGGGCCGACGTCCTGACTTCC.